These 6 T cell receptor beta chains originate from one sample sequenced in a study of stem cell transplantation in POMP-related autoinflammatory disease. No antigen is known for these receptors. The study, taken as a whole, reports: Across all analyzed T-cell subsets, patients with PRAID tended toward reduced diversity and increased clonality. In PRAID patients, the number of distinct TRB V-J gene pairings was restricted.

The table came from immunoSEQ multiplex PCR; TCRdb's copy has only in-frame clones and leaves some out. The sample includes thousands of clones, approximately 89% of them seen just once. The specimen was CD8+ T cells from PBMCs, collected before stem cell transplantation. The receptors originated from a human donor with POMP-related autoinflammation and immune dysregulation (PRAID).

This clone was seen only a few times. This chain connects TRBV6-5 to TRBJ1-5, with TRBD1 as a possible D gene (5 bases). Trimming cost V 0 bases and J 6 bases, with 12 bases left between them. The CDR3 totals 15 residues. CDR1 is MNHEY and CDR2 is SVGAGI in the germline V gene. CDR3 amino acids: CASSYSRGPSQPQHF. The CDR3 DNA reads as TGTGCCAGCAGTTACTCGAGGGGCCCTAGTCAGCCCCAGCATTTT.

V usage is TRBV7-9 and J usage is TRBJ2-5, with a tentative D call TRBD1 (6 bases). CDR3 length: 14 amino acids. Germline V lookup: CDR1 SEHNR, CDR2 FQNEAQ (reference sequence). V was trimmed by 4 bases and J by 4 bases, leaving 13 bases between them. For the CDR3, the DNA is TGTGCCAGCAGCTCAGAAAACAGGGTAGAGACCCAGTACTTC. The encoded protein is CASSSENRVETQYF.

The V gene is TRBV18, the J gene TRBJ2-7; no reliable D call. The CDR3 is made up of 13 amino acids. V dropped 3 bases and J dropped 2 bases, with 8 bases sitting between them. Germline values: CDR1 KGHSH, CDR2 LQKENI. DNA of the CDR3: TGTGCCAGCTCACCTAGAGACCCCTACGAGCAGTACTTC. Protein: CASSPRDPYEQYF.

The chain carries TRBV2 and TRBJ2-7; D remains ambiguous. The CDR3 is 12 amino acids. V lost 3 bases and J 0 bases, leaving 3 bases between the germline ends. The V gene's germline CDR1 is SNHLY and CDR2 FYNNEI. CDR3 residues: CASSDSSYEQYF. The CDR3 bases are TGTGCCAGCAGTGACTCCTCCTACGAGCAGTACTTC.

This chain uses TRBV15 with TRBJ1-2; D not resolved. The CDR3 contains 15 residues. V lost 2 bases to trimming and J lost 4 bases, with 14 bases between them. Germline assignment: CDR1 LNHNV and CDR2 YYDKDF (reference sequence). The CDR3 here is CATSRLESRPYGYTF. CDR3 nucleotide sequence: TGTGCCACCAGCAGACTGGAAAGTCGTCCCTATGGCTACACCTTC.

The chain is built from TRBV6-1 and TRBJ2-7; D possibly matches TRBD1 or TRBD2 (6 bases each). The CDR3 covers 14 residues. V lost 1 base to trimming and J lost 5 bases, with 12 bases between them. The germline CDR1 and CDR2 sequences are MNHNS and SASEGT. CDR3 sequence (DNA): TGTGCCAGCAGTGAAGATTGGGGGGCAAACGAGCAGTACTTC. Amino acid sequence: CASSEDWGANEQYF.